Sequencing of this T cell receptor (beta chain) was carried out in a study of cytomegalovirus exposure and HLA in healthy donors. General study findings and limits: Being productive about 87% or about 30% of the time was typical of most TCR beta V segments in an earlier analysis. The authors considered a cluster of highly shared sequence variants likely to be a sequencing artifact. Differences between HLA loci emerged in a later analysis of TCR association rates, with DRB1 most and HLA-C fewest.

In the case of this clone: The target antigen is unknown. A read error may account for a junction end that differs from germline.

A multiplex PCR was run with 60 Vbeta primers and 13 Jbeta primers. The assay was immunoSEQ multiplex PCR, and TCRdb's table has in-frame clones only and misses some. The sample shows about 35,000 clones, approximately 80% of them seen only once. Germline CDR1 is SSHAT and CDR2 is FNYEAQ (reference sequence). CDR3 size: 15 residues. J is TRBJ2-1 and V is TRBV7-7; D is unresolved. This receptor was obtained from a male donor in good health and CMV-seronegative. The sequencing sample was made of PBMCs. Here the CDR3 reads CASSHAPSSYNEQFF. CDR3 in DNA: TGTGCTAGCAGCCACGCACCCAGCTCCTACAATGAGCAGTTCTTC. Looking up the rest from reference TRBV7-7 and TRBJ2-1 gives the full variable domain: GAGVSQSPRYKVTKRGQDVTLRCDPISSHATLYWYQQALGQGPEFLTYFNYEAQPDKSGLPSDRFSAERPEGSISTLTIQRTEQRDSAMYRCASSHAPSSYNEQFFGPGTRLTVL.